This is a list of T cell receptor beta chains from one sample in a study of blood T cell repertoires in COVID-19. Assay: immunoSEQ multiplex PCR; the TCRdb copy retains only in-frame clones and omits some. This table has 150,000 to 250,000 clones, 82% appearing once. Sequenced input: peripheral blood. All receptors come from a human donor with acute or convalescent COVID-19. The donor label of this sample is uncertain. Each CDR3 is given with its conserved first and last residue. Each record gives: CDR3 protein, CDR3 DNA, J gene, D gene, clone size, V gene. A D gene is named only where the DNA matches it firmly. Clone sizes are given selectively: once, few, many, or a class where the clone is expanded.

CASSPRTSRDNEQFF TGTGCCAGCAGCCCAAGGACTAGCCGAGACAATGAGCAGTTCTTC TRBJ2-1 TRBD2 - TRBV5-4
CASSLGDRGTGNTIYF TGTGCCAGCAGCTTGGGTGACAGGGGAACTGGAAACACCATATATTTT TRBJ1-3 TRBD1 - TRBV5-6
CAISRTESYEQYF TGTGCCATCAGTCGGACTGAGTCCTACGAGCAGTACTTC TRBJ2-7 - few TRBV10-3
CASSESIAWVKLFF TGTGCCAGCAGTGAATCTATAGCATGGGTAAAACTGTTTTTT TRBJ1-4 - - TRBV6-1
CASSEYTGGYQPQHF TGCGCCAGCAGTGAGTATACAGGGGGCTATCAGCCCCAGCATTTT TRBJ1-5 TRBD1 - TRBV10-1
CASSFRGTEAFF TGTGCCAGCAGTTTCAGGGGTACTGAAGCTTTCTTT TRBJ1-1 - - TRBV28
CASSRRGNIQYF TGTGCCAGCAGCCGCAGGGGGAACATTCAGTACTTC TRBJ2-4 TRBD1 - TRBV7-2
CASSRGLAGSDTQYF TGTGCCAGCAGCAGGGGACTAGCGGGTTCAGATACGCAGTATTTT TRBJ2-3 TRBD2 few TRBV6-5
CASSLVLPPETQYF TGTGCCAGCAGCTTAGTACTGCCCCCAGAGACCCAGTACTTC TRBJ2-5 - - TRBV7-9
CASSEAASGRSLKTQYF TGTGCCAGCAGTGAAGCGGCCAGCGGGAGGAGCTTGAAGACCCAGTACTTC TRBJ2-5 TRBD2 - TRBV6-1
CASSPGLAGYPFGKNIQYF TGTGCCAGCAGCCCCGGACTAGCGGGATACCCCTTCGGCAAAAACATTCAGTACTTC TRBJ2-4 TRBD2 - TRBV6-2/TRBV6-3
CASSLASGVQETQYF TGTGCCAGCAGCTTAGCTAGCGGGGTCCAAGAGACCCAGTACTTC TRBJ2-5 TRBD2 - TRBV7-7
CASSSRDRGLYEQYF TGTGCCAGCAGCAGCCGGGACAGGGGGCTCTACGAGCAGTACTTC TRBJ2-7 TRBD1 - TRBV4-2
CASSPGTLLNYGYTF TGTGCCAGCTCACCCGGGACACTCCTTAACTATGGCTACACCTTC TRBJ1-2 - - TRBV18
CASSWTAGNTIYF TGTGCCAGCAGCTGGACAGCTGGAAACACCATATATTTT TRBJ1-3 - - TRBV11-3
CSASSRDRGAYEQYF TGCAGTGCTAGTAGCCGAGACAGGGGAGCCTACGAGCAGTACTTC TRBJ2-7 TRBD1 once TRBV20-1
CASSPDRLSSYEQYF TGTGCCAGCAGCCCGGACCGACTATCCTCCTACGAGCAGTACTTC TRBJ2-7 - few TRBV3-1/TRBV3-2
CASSQPLGRTSGSPGLSTDTQYF TGCGCCAGCAGTCAACCGTTGGGCAGGACTAGCGGGAGCCCGGGGCTTAGCACAGATACGCAGTATTTT TRBJ2-3 TRBD2 - TRBV23-1
CSVDRRARGNTIYF TGCAGCGTTGATCGGCGAGCGAGGGGAAACACCATATATTTT TRBJ1-3 - - TRBV29-1
CASTRSRNQPQHF TGTGCCAGCACCAGGTCTCGCAATCAGCCCCAGCATTTT TRBJ1-5 - - TRBV6-5
CSVIPPFLRDSERAGELFF TGCAGCGTGATCCCCCCCTTCCTTCGGGACAGCGAACGAGCCGGGGAGCTGTTTTTT TRBJ2-2 TRBD1 - TRBV29-1
CASSVSGRAGEQFF TGTGCCAGCAGCGTAAGCGGGAGGGCCGGTGAGCAGTTCTTC TRBJ2-1 TRBD2 - TRBV7-9
CAWSVGGTTSGANVLTF TGTGCCTGGAGTGTTGGGGGGACCACCTCTGGGGCCAACGTCCTGACTTTC TRBJ2-6 - - TRBV30
CASRIRGRATDTQYF TGTGCCAGCAGAATTCGCGGGAGGGCCACAGATACGCAGTATTTT TRBJ2-3 TRBD2 - TRBV27
CASSPTSGRSPYEQYF TGTGCCAGCAGTCCTACTAGCGGGAGGTCTCCCTACGAGCAGTACTTC TRBJ2-7 TRBD2 - TRBV27
CASSFDSGVSNQPQHF TGTGCCAGCAGTTTCGACTCTGGAGTCAGCAATCAGCCCCAGCATTTT TRBJ1-5 - - TRBV6-5
CAWSASSSGNTIYF TGTGCCTGGAGTGCGTCGAGCTCTGGAAACACCATATATTTT TRBJ1-3 - - TRBV30
CASSERDSSYNEQFF TGTGCCAGCAGTGAGCGGGACAGCTCCTACAATGAGCAGTTCTTC TRBJ2-1 - - TRBV25-1
CASSVGRGNQPQHF TGTGCCAGCAGTGTGGGCCGGGGAAATCAGCCCCAGCATTTT TRBJ1-5 - - TRBV28
CASSTRQGLGYTF TGTGCCAGTAGTACAAGACAGGGCCTTGGCTACACCTTC TRBJ1-2 TRBD1 - TRBV19
CASRVGQAGNTIYF TGTGCCAGCAGGGTAGGACAGGCTGGAAACACCATATATTTT TRBJ1-3 TRBD1 once TRBV28
CAWGLAGSGNEQFF TGTGCGTGGGGACTAGCGGGATCGGGAAATGAGCAGTTCTTC TRBJ2-1 TRBD2 - TRBV13
CASSPGQGVLAFF TGTGCCAGCAGCCCGGGACAGGGTGTGCTGGCTTTCTTT TRBJ1-1 TRBD1 - TRBV7-9
CAIGLGGGRADTQYF TGTGCCATCGGGTTAGGGGGCGGGAGGGCAGATACGCAGTATTTT TRBJ2-3 TRBD2 - TRBV10-3
CASTWGGTSLGNTIYF TGTGCCAGCACCTGGGGGGGTACCTCGCTCGGAAACACCATATATTTT TRBJ1-3 - - TRBV5-6
CASSATGPGTSGASEQFF TGCGCCAGCAGCGCGACAGGACCCGGGACTAGCGGGGCCAGTGAGCAGTTCTTC TRBJ2-1 TRBD2 - TRBV5-1
CASSIAPDTQYF TGTGCCAGTAGTATAGCTCCAGATACGCAGTATTTT TRBJ2-3 - - TRBV19
CASSLPRGEQYF TGTGCCAGCAGCCTCCCCCGGGGCGAGCAGTACTTC TRBJ2-7 - - TRBV3-1/TRBV3-2
CASSISGTANTEAFF TGTGCCAGTAGTATTTCCGGGACTGCGAACACTGAAGCTTTCTTT TRBJ1-1 - - TRBV19
CASSVAEGVGSRNTIYF TGTGCCAGCAGCGTAGCTGAGGGGGTAGGTTCCCGAAACACCATATATTTT TRBJ1-3 - - TRBV9
CASSLGQLSYEQYF TGTGCCAGCAGCTTAGGACAGCTTTCCTACGAGCAGTACTTC TRBJ2-7 - few TRBV11-2